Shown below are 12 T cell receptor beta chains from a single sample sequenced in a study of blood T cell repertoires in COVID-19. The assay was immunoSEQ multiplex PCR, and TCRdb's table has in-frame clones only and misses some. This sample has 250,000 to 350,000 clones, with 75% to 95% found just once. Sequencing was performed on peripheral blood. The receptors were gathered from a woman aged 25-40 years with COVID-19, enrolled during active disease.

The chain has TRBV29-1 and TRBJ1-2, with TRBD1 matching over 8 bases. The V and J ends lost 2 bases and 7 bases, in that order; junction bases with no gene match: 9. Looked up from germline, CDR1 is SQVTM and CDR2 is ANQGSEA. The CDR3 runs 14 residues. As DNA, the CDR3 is TGCAGCGTTGAATTAACGGACAGGGTTGGTGGCTACACCTTC. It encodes CSVELTDRVGGYTF.

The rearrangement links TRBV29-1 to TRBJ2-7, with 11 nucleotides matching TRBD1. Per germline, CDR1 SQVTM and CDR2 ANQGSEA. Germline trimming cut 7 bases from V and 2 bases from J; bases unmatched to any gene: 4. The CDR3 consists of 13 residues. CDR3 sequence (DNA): TGCAGCGCTGGACAGGGGGCAGCCTACGAGCAGTACTTC. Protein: CSAGQGAAYEQYF.

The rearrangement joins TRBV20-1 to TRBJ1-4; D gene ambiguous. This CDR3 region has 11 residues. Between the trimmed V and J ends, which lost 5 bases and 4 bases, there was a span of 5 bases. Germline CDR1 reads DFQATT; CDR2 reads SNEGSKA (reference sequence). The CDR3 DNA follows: TGCAGTGCTTCCATTAATGAAAAACTGTTTTTT. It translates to CSASINEKLFF.

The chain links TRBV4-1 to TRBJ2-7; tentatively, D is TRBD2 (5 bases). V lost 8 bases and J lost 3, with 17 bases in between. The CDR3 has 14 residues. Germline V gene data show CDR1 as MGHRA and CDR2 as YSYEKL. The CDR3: CASRLTIINYEQYF. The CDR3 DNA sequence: TGCGCCAGCCGATTGACTATAATCAACTACGAGCAGTACTTC.

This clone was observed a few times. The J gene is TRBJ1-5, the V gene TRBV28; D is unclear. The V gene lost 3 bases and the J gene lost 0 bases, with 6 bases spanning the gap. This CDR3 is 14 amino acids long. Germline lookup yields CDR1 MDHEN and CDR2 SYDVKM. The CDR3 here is CASSLTYSNQPQHF. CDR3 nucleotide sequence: TGTGCCAGCAGTTTGACATATAGCAATCAGCCCCAGCATTTT.

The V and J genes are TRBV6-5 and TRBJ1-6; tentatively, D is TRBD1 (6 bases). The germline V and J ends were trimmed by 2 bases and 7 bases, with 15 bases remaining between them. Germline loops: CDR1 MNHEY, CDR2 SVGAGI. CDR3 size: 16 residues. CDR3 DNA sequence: TGTGCCAGCAGTTACGTCCGGGTCCAGGGGAATTCACCCCTCCACTTT. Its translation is CASSYVRVQGNSPLHF.

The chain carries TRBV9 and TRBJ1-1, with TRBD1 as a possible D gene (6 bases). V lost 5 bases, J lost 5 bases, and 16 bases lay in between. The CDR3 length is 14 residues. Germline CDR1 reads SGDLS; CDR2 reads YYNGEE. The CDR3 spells CASSAVGAGTEAFF. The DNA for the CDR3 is TGTGCCAGCAGTGCGGTGGGGGCAGGGACTGAAGCTTTCTTT.

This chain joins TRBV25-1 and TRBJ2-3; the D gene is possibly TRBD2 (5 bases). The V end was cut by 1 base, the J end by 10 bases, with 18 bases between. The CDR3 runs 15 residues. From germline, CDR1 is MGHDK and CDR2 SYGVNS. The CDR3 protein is CASSELGFRTRAQYF. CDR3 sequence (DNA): TGTGCCAGCAGTGAATTGGGGTTTAGGACTCGGGCGCAGTATTTT.

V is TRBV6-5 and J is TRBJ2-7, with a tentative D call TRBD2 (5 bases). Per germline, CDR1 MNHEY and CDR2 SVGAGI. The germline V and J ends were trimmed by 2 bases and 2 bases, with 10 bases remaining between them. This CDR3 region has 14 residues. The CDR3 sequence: CASSYLLGAYEQYF. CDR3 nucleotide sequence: TGTGCCAGCAGTTACCTACTCGGGGCCTACGAGCAGTACTTC.

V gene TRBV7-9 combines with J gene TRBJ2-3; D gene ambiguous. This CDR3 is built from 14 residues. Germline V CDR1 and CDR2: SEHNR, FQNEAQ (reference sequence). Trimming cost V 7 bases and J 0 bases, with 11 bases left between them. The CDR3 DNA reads TGTGCCAGCACTCTCGAGTCTAGCACAGATACGCAGTATTTT. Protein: CASTLESSTDTQYF.

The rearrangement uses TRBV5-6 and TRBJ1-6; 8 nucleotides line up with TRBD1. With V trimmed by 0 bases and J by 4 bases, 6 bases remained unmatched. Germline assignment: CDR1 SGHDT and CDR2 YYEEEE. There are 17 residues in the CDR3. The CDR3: CASSLDPRQGYNSPLHF. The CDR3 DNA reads TGTGCCAGCAGCTTGGACCCCAGACAGGGGTATAATTCACCCCTCCACTTT.

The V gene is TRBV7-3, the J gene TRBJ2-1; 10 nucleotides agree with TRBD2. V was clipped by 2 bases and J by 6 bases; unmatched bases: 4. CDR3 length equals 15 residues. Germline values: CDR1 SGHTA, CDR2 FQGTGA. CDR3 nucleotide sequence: TGTGCCAGCAGCTTATTAGCGGGAGGTCGCAATGAGCAGTTCTTC. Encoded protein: CASSLLAGGRNEQFF.